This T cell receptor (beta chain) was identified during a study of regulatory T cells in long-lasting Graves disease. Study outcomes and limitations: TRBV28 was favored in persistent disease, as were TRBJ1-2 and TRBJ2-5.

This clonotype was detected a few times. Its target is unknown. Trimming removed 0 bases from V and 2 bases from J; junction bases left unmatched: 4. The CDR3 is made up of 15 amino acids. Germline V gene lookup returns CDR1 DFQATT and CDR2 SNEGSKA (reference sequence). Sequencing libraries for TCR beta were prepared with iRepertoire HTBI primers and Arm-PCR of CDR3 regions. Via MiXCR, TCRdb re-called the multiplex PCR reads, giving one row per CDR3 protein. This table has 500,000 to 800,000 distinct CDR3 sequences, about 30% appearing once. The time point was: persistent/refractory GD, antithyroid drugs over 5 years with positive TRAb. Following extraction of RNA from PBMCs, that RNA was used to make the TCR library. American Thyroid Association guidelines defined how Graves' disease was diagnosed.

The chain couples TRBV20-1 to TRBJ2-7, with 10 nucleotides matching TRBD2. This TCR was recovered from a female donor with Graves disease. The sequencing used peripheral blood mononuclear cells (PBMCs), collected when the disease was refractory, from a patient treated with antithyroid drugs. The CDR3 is CSARDQAGGPYEQYF. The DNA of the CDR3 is TGCAGTGCTAGAGATCAAGCGGGAGGGCCCTACGAGCAGTACTTC.